The 5 T cell receptor beta chains listed next were all sequenced from one sample in a study of blood T cell repertoires in COVID-19. Method: immunoSEQ multiplex PCR; TCRdb's copy keeps in-frame clones and lacks some. The table lists 150,000 to 200,000 clones, roughly 80% of them singletons. Specimen: PBMCs or T cells enriched from blood (not recorded which). These receptors all stem from a woman aged 50 to 60 who had recovered from COVID-19.

CDR3 coding DNA: TGTGCCAGCAGTCTAACCTCCGGGACACCTTATGGCTACACCTTC. This translates into CASSLTSGTPYGYTF. The V gene is TRBV28, the J gene TRBJ1-2; a weak D match, TRBD1 (6 bases). The CDR3 consists of 15 residues. With 5 bases removed from V and 5 bases from J, the gap between germline ends came to 18 bases. CDR1 MDHEN and CDR2 SYDVKM come from the germline V gene.

The chain employs TRBV5-1 and TRBJ1-1; tentatively, D is TRBD1 (5 bases). This CDR3 is 14 amino acids long. Germline loops: CDR1 SGHRS, CDR2 YFSETQ. The germline V and J ends were trimmed by 2 bases and 6 bases, with 14 bases remaining between them. CDR3: CASSLNTAGSEAFF. The CDR3 coding sequence is TGCGCCAGCAGCTTAAATACTGCAGGGTCTGAAGCTTTCTTT.

CDR3 DNA: TGTGCCAGCAGTCTTCCTCGACAGCTTCTTAATAGCAATCAGCCCCAGCATTTT. This encodes CASSLPRQLLNSNQPQHF. This chain connects TRBV28 to TRBJ1-5, with D perhaps matching TRBD1 (5 bases). The CDR3 runs 18 residues. Per germline, CDR1 MDHEN and CDR2 SYDVKM. V lost 5 bases and J 0 bases, leaving 20 bases between the germline ends.

The chain carries TRBV27 and TRBJ2-7; maybe TRBD2 (5 bases). Germline V gene data show CDR1 as MNHEY and CDR2 as SMNVEV (reference sequence). The CDR3 runs 16 residues. The V and J ends lost 5 bases and 4 bases respectively, with 21 bases between them. The CDR3 sequence is CASSPPDYWERYEQYF. CDR3 nucleotide sequence: TGTGCCAGCAGTCCGCCAGACTACTGGGAGAGATACGAGCAGTACTTC.

V is TRBV30 and J is TRBJ2-1, with 9 bases lining up with TRBD2. V was pared by 0 bases and J by 7 bases, with 7 bases of the junction left unmatched. Looked up from germline, CDR1 is GTSNPN and CDR2 is SVGIG (reference sequence). The CDR3 runs to 15 residues. The CDR3 DNA is TGTGCCTGGAGTGTAGCGGGAGGCTACACGAATGAGCAGTTCTTC. Its translation: CAWSVAGGYTNEQFF. The full variable domain, in which reference TRBV30 and TRBJ2-1 provide the parts outside the CDR3, is SQTIHQWPATLVQPVGSPLSLECTVEGTSNPNLYWYRQAAGRGLQLLFYSVGIGQISSEVPQNLSASRPQDRQFILSSKKLLLSDSGFYLCAWSVAGGYTNEQFFGPGTRLTVL.